These T cell receptor beta chains were read from a single sample in a study of T cell changes during pregnancy in multiple sclerosis. Produced via immunoSEQ multiplex PCR; TCRdb's table is partial and in-frame only. Of 55,000 to 70,000 clones listed, roughly nine tenths are singletons. Specimen: peripheral blood, collected in the second trimester of pregnancy. The receptors were gathered from a female donor in good health, enrolled as a control in a pregnancy study. Each CDR3 is given with its conserved first and last residue. D genes are given only for firm matches. For some rows the clone size is stated as once, few or many, or as a class when expanded; others skip it.

NA	TRBJ1-3	NA	TRBV9	TGTGCCAGCAGCGTAGGTAGCTCTGGAAACACCATATATTTT	CASSVGSSGNTIYF
NA	TRBJ2-5	TRBD1	TRBV7-9	TGTGCCAGCAGCTTAGTGAGAGGGGGCGTGGAGACCCAGTACTTC	CASSLVRGGVETQYF
NA	TRBJ2-3	TRBD2	TRBV9	TGTGCCAGCAGCGTAGACGTCTCCAGCGGGAGGAAGGCAGATACGCAGTATTTT	CASSVDVSSGRKADTQYF
NA	TRBJ2-1	NA	TRBV19	TGTGCCAGTAGTAAGGTGCCGGGTCTCAATGAGCAGTTCTTC	CASSKVPGLNEQFF
NA	TRBJ2-3	NA	TRBV9	TGTGCCAGCAGCGTTTCTGGGGGCGCGAGCACAGATACGCAGTATTTT	CASSVSGGASTDTQYF
NA	TRBJ1-3	NA	TRBV6-1	TGTGCCATCGGAGTCGGGTTTGGAAACACCATATATTTT	CAIGVGFGNTIYF
NA	TRBJ1-1	NA	TRBV27	TGTGCCAGCAGTTCTCGGGGGGAGGTTGAAGCTTTCTTT	CASSSRGEVEAFF
NA	TRBJ2-5	TRBD1	TRBV6-1	TGTGCCAGCAGTGAGGGACAGGCTATCCAAGAGACCCAGTACTTC	CASSEGQAIQETQYF
NA	TRBJ2-2	NA	TRBV6-5	TGTGCCAGCAGTTACAACGGGGGGCTTAGGGAGCTGTTTTTT	CASSYNGGLRELFF
once	TRBJ2-3	TRBD2	TRBV7-9	TGTGCCAGCAGCTTAGCGACCGCGGGAGAGGGAGATACGCAGTATTTT	CASSLATAGEGDTQYF
NA	TRBJ2-7	NA	TRBV4-2	TGTGCCAGCAGCCAAGATGCAGTTGGGACTGCTCCCTACGAGCAGTACTTC	CASSQDAVGTAPYEQYF
once	TRBJ2-1	TRBD2	TRBV9	TGTGCCAGCAGCGCACTAGCGGGAGGGCCCGGTGAGCAGTTCTTC	CASSALAGGPGEQFF
NA	TRBJ2-3	TRBD2	TRBV30	TGTGCCTGGAGTCCCCAACTAGCGGGAGGAATGGGCACAGATACGCAGTATTTT	CAWSPQLAGGMGTDTQYF
NA	TRBJ2-1	TRBD2	TRBV7-6	TGTGCCAGCAGCTTAGCTAGCGGGAGGAATGAGCAGTTCTTC	CASSLASGRNEQFF
once	TRBJ2-3	NA	TRBV7-7	TGTGCTAGCAGCTTAGGAGGCCCCCAGGATACGCAGTATTTT	CASSLGGPQDTQYF
NA	TRBJ2-1	TRBD2	TRBV18	TGTGCCAGCTCACCACCTAGCGGGAGTCCAAATGAGCAGTTCTTC	CASSPPSGSPNEQFF
NA	TRBJ2-3	NA	TRBV7-3	TGTGCCAGCAGCTTAACGGCAGTAAGTCGCACAGATACGCAGTATTTT	CASSLTAVSRTDTQYF
NA	TRBJ1-5	NA	TRBV2	TGTGCCAGCAGTGAACAACAGGGAGGGGGAAATCAGCCCCAGCATTTT	CASSEQQGGGNQPQHF
NA	TRBJ1-4	NA	TRBV28	TGTGCCAGCAGTTCAGTGAGGAGTTCGAGAGGAACTAATGAAAAACTGTTTTTT	CASSSVRSSRGTNEKLFF
NA	TRBJ2-7	TRBD1	TRBV18	TGTGCCAGCTCACCGGGACAGGGGGCCCACGAGCAGTACTTC	CASSPGQGAHEQYF
NA	TRBJ2-1	NA	TRBV19	TGTGCCAGTAGTATACGAGGCAGGGTCAATGAGCAGTTCTTC	CASSIRGRVNEQFF